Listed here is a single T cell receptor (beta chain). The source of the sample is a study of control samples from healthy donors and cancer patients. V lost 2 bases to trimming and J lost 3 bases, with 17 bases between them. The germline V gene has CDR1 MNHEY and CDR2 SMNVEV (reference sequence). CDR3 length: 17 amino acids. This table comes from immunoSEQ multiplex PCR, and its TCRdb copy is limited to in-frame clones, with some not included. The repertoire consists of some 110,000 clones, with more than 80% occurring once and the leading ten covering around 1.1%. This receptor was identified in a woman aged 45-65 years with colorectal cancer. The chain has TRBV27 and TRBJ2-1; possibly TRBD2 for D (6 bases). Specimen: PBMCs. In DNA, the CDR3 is TGTGCCAGCAGTTTAATATTATGGGGGGTGGACTACAATGAGCAGTTCTTC. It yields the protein CASSLILWGVDYNEQFF.